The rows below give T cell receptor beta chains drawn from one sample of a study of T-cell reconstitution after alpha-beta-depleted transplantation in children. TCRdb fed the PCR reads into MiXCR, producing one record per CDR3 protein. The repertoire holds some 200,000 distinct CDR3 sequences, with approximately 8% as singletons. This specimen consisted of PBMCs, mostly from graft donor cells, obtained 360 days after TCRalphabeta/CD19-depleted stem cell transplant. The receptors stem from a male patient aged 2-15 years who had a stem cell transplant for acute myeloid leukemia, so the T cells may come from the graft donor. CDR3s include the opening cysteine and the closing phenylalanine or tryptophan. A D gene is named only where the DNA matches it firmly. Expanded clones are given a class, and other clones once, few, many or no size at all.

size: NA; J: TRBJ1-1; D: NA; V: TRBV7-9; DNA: TGTGCCAGCAGCTTCCCGGACAGCTACACTGAAGCTTTCTTT; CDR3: CASSFPDSYTEAFF
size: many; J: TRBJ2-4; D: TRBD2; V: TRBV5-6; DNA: TGTGCCAGCAGCTTCCACACATTAGCGGGAGGAGCCCGAGCCAAAAACATTCAGTACTTC; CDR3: CASSFHTLAGGARAKNIQYF
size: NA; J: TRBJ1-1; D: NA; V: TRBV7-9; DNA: TGTGCCAGCAGCCGCGGCGCGGCTGAAGCTTTCTTT; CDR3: CASSRGAAEAFF
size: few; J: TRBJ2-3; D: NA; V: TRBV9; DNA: TGTGCCAGCAGCCCGATCTCAGATACGCAGTATTTT; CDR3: CASSPISDTQYF
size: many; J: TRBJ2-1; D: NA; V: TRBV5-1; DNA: TGCGCCAGCAGCTTGGTGGGGGTCCCCTACAATGAGCAGTTCTTC; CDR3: CASSLVGVPYNEQFF
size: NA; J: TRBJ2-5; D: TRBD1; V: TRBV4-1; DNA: TGCGCCAGCAGCCACTCCACCGACAGGGGAGAGACCCAGTACTTC; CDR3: CASSHSTDRGETQYF
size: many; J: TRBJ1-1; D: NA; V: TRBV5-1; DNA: TGCGCCAGCAGCTTGGGAGAGGGTACGAACACTGAAGCTTTCTTT; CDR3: CASSLGEGTNTEAFF
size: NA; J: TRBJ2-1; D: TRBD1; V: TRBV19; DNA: TGTGCCAGTAGTTTCGACAGGGTCTACAATGAGCAGTTCTTC; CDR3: CASSFDRVYNEQFF
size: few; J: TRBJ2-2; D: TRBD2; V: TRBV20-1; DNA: TGCAGCGGAACTGGGGCTAGCGGGGGAGGTGGCACCGGGGAGCTGTTTTTT; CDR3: CSGTGASGGGGTGELFF
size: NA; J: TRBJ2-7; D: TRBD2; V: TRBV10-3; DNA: TGTGCCATCAGTGAGTCCAGGCTAGCGGTGACCTACGAGCAGTACTTC; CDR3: CAISESRLAVTYEQYF
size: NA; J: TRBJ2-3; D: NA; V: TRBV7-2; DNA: TGTGCCAGCAGCACTAGGGTTAGCACAGATACGCAGTATTTT; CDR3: CASSTRVSTDTQYF
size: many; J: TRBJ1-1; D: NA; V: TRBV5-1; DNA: TGCGCCAGCAAGTCCCAACTCGGGGACACTGAAGCTTTCTTT; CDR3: CASKSQLGDTEAFF
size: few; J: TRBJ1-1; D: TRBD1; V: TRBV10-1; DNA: TGCGCCAGCAGTGCCACAGGGGTCACTGAAGCTTTCTTT; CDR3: CASSATGVTEAFF
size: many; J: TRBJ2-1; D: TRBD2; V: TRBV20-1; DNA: TGCAGTGCTAGTCGGCGGGAGAAAAGTGAGCAGTTCTTC; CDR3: CSASRREKSEQFF
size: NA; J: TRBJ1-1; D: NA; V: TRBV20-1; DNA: TGCAGTGCTAGAGACCCCAGGGCGAACACTGAAGCTTTCTTT; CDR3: CSARDPRANTEAFF
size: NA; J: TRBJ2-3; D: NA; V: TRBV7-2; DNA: TGTGCCAGCAGCTTATTCCCGGATACGCAGTATTTT; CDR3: CASSLFPDTQYF
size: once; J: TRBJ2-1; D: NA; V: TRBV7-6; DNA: TGTGCCAGCAGCACCCATCCTCCCCAAACGGCAGTCTCCTACAATGAGCAGTTCTTC; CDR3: CASSTHPPQTAVSYNEQFF
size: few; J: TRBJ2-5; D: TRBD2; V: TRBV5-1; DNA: TGCGCCAGCAGCACCCGGACTAGCGGGGAAGAGACCCAGTACTTC; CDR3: CASSTRTSGEETQYF